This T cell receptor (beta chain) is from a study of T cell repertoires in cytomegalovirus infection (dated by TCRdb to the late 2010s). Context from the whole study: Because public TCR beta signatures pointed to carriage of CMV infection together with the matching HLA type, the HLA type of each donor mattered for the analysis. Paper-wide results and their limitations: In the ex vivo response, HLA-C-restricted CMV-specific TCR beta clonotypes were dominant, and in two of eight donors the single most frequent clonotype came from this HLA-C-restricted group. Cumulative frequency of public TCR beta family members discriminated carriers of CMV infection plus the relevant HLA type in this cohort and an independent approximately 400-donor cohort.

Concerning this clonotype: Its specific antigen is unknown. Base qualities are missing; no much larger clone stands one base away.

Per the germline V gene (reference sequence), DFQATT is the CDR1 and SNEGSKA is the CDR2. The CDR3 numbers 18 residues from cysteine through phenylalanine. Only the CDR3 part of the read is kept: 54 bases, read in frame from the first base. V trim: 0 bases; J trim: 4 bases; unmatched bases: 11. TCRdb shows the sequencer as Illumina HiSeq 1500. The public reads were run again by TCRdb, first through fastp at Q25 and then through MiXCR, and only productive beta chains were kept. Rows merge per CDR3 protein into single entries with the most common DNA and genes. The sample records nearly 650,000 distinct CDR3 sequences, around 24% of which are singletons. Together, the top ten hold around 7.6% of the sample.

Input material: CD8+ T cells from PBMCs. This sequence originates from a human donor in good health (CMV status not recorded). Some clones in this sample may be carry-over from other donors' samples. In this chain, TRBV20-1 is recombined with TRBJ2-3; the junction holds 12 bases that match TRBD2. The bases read TGCAGTGCTAGAGATCTGGCGGCGACTAGCGGGGGCTCAGATACGCAGTATTTT. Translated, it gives CSARDLAATSGGSDTQYF.